The next 18 T cell receptor beta chains were all read from a single sample in a study of blood T cell repertoires in COVID-19. Produced via immunoSEQ multiplex PCR; TCRdb's table is partial and in-frame only. The sample lists 90,000 or so clones; around 90% were seen once. Sequencing was performed on peripheral blood. All receptors come from an older woman with COVID-19, enrolled during active disease.

In its sample, this clone was seen once. The chain has TRBV2 and TRBJ2-5; 10 bases map to TRBD2. Germline CDR1 SNHLY, CDR2 FYNNEI. The CDR3 runs to 15 residues. The V and J ends lost 3 bases and 2 bases, in that order; junction bases with no gene match: 3. The CDR3 sequence: CASSDSSGRQETQYF. The DNA of the CDR3 is TGTGCCAGCAGTGACTCTAGCGGGAGACAAGAGACCCAGTACTTC.

The chain links TRBV6-1 to TRBJ1-5, with 8 positions matching TRBD1. This CDR3 is 14 amino acids long. Germline V lookup: CDR1 MNHNS, CDR2 SASEGT. Losses at the gene ends were 1 base for V and 11 bases for J; bases not matched to a gene: 7. CDR3 sequence (DNA): TGTGCCAGCAGTGAAGGGACAGGGAGACGAACCCAGCATTTT. Translating gives CASSEGTGRRTQHF.

This clone was counted once. This chain uses TRBV5-1 with TRBJ2-3; 8 bases map to TRBD1. V lost 4 bases and J lost 0; bases outside the gene matches: 4. The germline CDR1 and CDR2 sequences are SGHRS and YFSETQ. The CDR3 loop spans 15 amino acids. CDR3: CASSPGQGSTDTQYF. CDR3 coding DNA: TGCGCCAGCAGCCCCGGACAGGGAAGCACAGATACGCAGTATTTT. The whole variable domain, filled in from reference TRBV5-1 and TRBJ2-3, reads KAGVTQTPRYLIKTRGQQVTLSCSPISGHRSVSWYQQTPGQGLQFLFEYFSETQRNKGNFPGRFSGRQFSNSRSEMNVSTLELGDSALYLCASSPGQGSTDTQYFGPGTRLTVL.

This clone was recorded only once. The chain is built from TRBV28 and TRBJ2-1, with TRBD1 identical over 8 bases. From germline, CDR1 is MDHEN and CDR2 SYDVKM. V shed 4 bases, J shed 8 bases, and the junction held 13 bases outside the gene matches. This CDR3 has 16 residues. For the CDR3, the DNA is TGTGCCAGCAGTTCCGGCCACAGGGGGTTGGTCGATGAGCAGTTCTTC. Translating gives CASSSGHRGLVDEQFF.

This clone came up many times. This sequence joins TRBV11-2 and TRBJ2-2; D gene uncertain. Trimming took 5 bases from V and 4 from J, leaving 11 bases between them. Germline V gives CDR1 SGHAT, CDR2 FQNNGV. The CDR3 totals 14 residues. CDR3 sequence reads: CASSPVRFTGELFF. CDR3 DNA sequence: TGTGCCAGCAGCCCAGTTCGTTTCACCGGGGAGCTGTTTTTT.

V gene TRBV19 combines with J gene TRBJ2-7; D gene ambiguous. V dropped 9 bases and J dropped 0 bases, with 12 bases sitting between them. The CDR3 has 13 amino acids. CDR1 and CDR2 from the germline V gene are LNHDA and SQIVND (reference sequence). In DNA form, the CDR3 reads TGTGCCAGCTCCCGCCGCAGCTCCTACGAGCAGTACTTC. It yields the protein CASSRRSSYEQYF.

V and J are TRBV29-1 and TRBJ1-1, with D unresolved. Trimming took off 7 bases at V and 3 bases at J, with 15 bases between the two ends. In germline, CDR1 is SQVTM, CDR2 ANQGSEA. The CDR3 covers 13 residues. CDR3 DNA sequence: TGCAGCGGGGCAAACAGCCCGGACACTGAAGCTTTCTTT. This sequence encodes CSGANSPDTEAFF.

The V gene is TRBV7-2, the J gene TRBJ2-3; unclear D gene. CDR1 and CDR2 (germline): SGHTA, FQGNSA. The CDR3 loop spans 11 amino acids. Trimming removed 6 bases at V and 10 bases at J, with 11 bases between. In nucleotides, the CDR3 is TGTGCCAGCAGTCCCCGCGGTGCGCAGTATTTT. This codes for CASSPRGAQYF. Full variable domain (rest looked up from reference TRBV7-2 and TRBJ2-3): GAGVSQSPSNKVTEKGKDVELRCDPISGHTALYWYRQSLGQGLEFLIYFQGNSAPDKSGLPSDRFSAERTGGSVSTLTIQRTQQEDSAVYLCASSPRGAQYFGPGTRLTVL.

This clone was detected once. This chain's CDR3 is CASSPRATGGNEQFF. The CDR3 nucleotides are TGTGCCAGCAGTCCCCGTGCGACAGGCGGCAATGAGCAGTTCTTC. The chain couples TRBV2 to TRBJ2-1, with D perhaps TRBD1 (6 bases). The CDR3 is made up of 15 amino acids. Trimming cost V 5 bases and J 6 bases, with 17 bases left between them. CDR1 and CDR2 (germline): SNHLY, FYNNEI.

The genes are TRBV6-2 or TRBV6-3 and TRBJ2-7, with TRBD2 matching 11 bases. Unmatched junction bases numbered 7, after V lost 4 bases and J lost 5 bases. The germline V gene has CDR1 MNHEY and CDR2 SVGEGT. CDR3 size: 15 residues. CDR3 bases: TGTGCCAGCAGTTTCCCGACTAGCGGGGCCCACGAGCAGTACTTC. This sequence encodes CASSFPTSGAHEQYF.

The rearrangement uses TRBV7-2 and TRBJ2-7; the D gene is possibly TRBD2 (6 bases). From germline, CDR1 is SGHTA and CDR2 FQGNSA. The V end was cut by 4 bases, the J end by 2 bases, with 6 bases between. The CDR3 contains 12 residues. For the CDR3, the DNA is TGTGCCAGCAGCTCGGGAGCCTACGAGCAGTACTTC. Protein sequence: CASSSGAYEQYF.

The rearrangement joins TRBV6-6 to TRBJ1-5, with D hard to call. V was pared by 2 bases and J by 0 bases, with 5 bases between. Looked up from germline, CDR1 is MNHNY and CDR2 is SVGAGI (reference sequence). The CDR3 totals 14 residues. The chain's CDR3 is CASSYPHSNQPQHF. The CDR3 nucleotides read TGTGCCAGCAGTTACCCCCATAGCAATCAGCCCCAGCATTTT.

This sequence joins TRBV4-2 and TRBJ2-1; TRBD2 might be the D (7 bases). With 4 bases removed from V and 4 bases from J, the gap between germline ends came to 14 bases. The CDR3 spans 15 residues. The germline V gene has CDR1 LGHNA and CDR2 YNFKEQ. This CDR3 reads CASSPPRGAYNEQFF. In DNA form, the CDR3 reads TGTGCCAGCAGCCCTCCACGGGGGGCTTACAATGAGCAGTTCTTC.

This chain's CDR3 is CAISQPGQGSGDTQYF. The DNA for the CDR3 is TGTGCCATCAGTCAGCCGGGACAGGGATCGGGGGATACGCAGTATTTT. The chain has TRBV10-3 and TRBJ2-3; TRBD1 agrees at 9 bases. CDR3 size: 16 residues. CDR1 is ENHRY, CDR2 SYGVKD, per germline. J lost 6 bases, V lost 5 bases, and 12 bases had no gene match.

V is TRBV4-3 and J is TRBJ2-5, with no clear D. From germline, CDR1 is LGHNA and CDR2 YSLEER. V was clipped by 5 bases and J by 4 bases, with 11 bases between them. This CDR3 region has 13 residues. CDR3 residues: CASSYDRGETQYF. As DNA, the CDR3 is TGCGCCAGCAGCTACGACCGCGGAGAGACCCAGTACTTC.

The chain uses TRBV7-3 and TRBJ1-6; D gene ambiguous. CDR3 length: 13 residues. CDR1 and CDR2 (germline): SGHTA, FQGTGA. Trimming took off 1 base at V and 9 bases at J, with 7 bases between the two ends. CDR3 DNA: TGTGCCAGCAGCTTAATCGGAGGTTCACCCCTCCACTTT. Translated, it gives CASSLIGGSPLHF.

The rearrangement uses TRBV3-1 (or the pseudogene TRBV3-2) and TRBJ1-6; no definite D call. Trimming took 2 bases from V and 10 from J, leaving 15 bases between them. The CDR3 covers 15 residues. Germline V gene data show CDR1 as LGHDT and CDR2 as YNNKEL (reference sequence). The CDR3 loop reads CASSQLDAGGSPLHF. The CDR3 DNA sequence: TGTGCCAGCAGCCAATTGGACGCTGGAGGATCACCCCTCCACTTT.

This chain links TRBV9 with TRBJ1-1; D is perhaps TRBD1 (5 bases). The V gene's germline CDR1 is SGDLS and CDR2 YYNGEE. This CDR3 has 16 amino acids. The V gene lost 2 bases and the J gene lost 4 bases, with 18 bases spanning the gap. The CDR3 nucleotides read TGTGCCAGCAGCGTTTTGGGCAGGGCGGGGGGCACTGAAGCTTTCTTT. Protein product: CASSVLGRAGGTEAFF.